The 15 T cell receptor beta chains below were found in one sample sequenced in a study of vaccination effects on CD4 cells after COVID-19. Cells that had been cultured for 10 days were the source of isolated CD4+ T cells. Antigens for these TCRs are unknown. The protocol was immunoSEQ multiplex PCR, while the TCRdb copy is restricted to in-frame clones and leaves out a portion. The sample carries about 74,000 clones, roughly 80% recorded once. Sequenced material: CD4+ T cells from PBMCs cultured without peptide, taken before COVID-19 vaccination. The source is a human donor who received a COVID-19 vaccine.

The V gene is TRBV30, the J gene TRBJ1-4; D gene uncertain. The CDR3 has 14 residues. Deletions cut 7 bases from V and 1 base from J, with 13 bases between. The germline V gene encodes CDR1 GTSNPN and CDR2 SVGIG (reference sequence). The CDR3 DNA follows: TGTGCCTCATGGAGTCGGGGAACTAATGAAAAACTGTTTTTT. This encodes CASWSRGTNEKLFF.

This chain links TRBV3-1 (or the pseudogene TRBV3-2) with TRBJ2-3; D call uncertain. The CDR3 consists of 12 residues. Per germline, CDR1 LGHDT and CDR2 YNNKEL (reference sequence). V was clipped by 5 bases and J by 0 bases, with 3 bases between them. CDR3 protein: CASSVSTDTQYF. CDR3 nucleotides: TGTGCCAGCAGCGTTAGCACAGATACGCAGTATTTT.

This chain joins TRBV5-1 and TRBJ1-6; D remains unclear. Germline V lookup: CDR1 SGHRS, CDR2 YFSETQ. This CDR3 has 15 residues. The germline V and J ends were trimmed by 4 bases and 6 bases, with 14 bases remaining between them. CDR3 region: CASSLQGFANSPLHF. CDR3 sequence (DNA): TGCGCCAGCAGCCTTCAAGGATTTGCTAATTCACCCCTCCACTTT.

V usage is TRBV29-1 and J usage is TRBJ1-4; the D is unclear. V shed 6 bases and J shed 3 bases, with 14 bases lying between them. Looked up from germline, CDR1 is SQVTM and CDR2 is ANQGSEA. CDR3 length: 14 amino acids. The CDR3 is CSVRKDGSNEKLFF. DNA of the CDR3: TGCAGCGTCCGGAAGGACGGATCTAATGAAAAACTGTTTTTT.

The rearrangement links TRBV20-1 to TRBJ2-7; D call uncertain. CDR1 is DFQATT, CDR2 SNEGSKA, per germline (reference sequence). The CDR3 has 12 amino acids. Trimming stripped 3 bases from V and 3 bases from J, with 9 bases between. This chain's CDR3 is CSASSGSYEQYV. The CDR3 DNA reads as TGCAGTGCTAGTTCGGGCAGCTACGAGCAGTACGTC.

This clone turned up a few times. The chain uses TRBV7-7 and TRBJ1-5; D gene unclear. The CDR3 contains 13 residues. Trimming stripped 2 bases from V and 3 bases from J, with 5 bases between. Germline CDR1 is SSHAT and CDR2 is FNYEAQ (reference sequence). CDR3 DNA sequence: TGTGCCAGCAGCTTATCGGACAATCAGCCCCAGCATTTT. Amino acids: CASSLSDNQPQHF.

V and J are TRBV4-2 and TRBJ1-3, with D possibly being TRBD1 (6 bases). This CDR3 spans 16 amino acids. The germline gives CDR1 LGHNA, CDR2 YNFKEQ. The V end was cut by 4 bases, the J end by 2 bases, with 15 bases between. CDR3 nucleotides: TGTGCCAGCAGCCTATCTACACAGGGAACTGGAAACACCATATATTTT. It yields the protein CASSLSTQGTGNTIYF.

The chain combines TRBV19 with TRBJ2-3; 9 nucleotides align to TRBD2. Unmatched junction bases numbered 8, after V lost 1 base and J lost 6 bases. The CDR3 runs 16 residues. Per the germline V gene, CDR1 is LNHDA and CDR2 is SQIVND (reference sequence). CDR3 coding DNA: TGTGCCAGTAGTATAGTGGCGGGGGGGCCCTTGGATACGCAGTATTTT. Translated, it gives CASSIVAGGPLDTQYF.

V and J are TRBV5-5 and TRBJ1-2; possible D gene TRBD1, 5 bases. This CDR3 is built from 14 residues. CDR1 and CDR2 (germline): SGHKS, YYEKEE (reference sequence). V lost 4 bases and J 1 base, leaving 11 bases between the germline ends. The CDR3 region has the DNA TGTGCCAGCAGCCTGAGGGGAGGTAACTATGGCTACACCTTC. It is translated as CASSLRGGNYGYTF.

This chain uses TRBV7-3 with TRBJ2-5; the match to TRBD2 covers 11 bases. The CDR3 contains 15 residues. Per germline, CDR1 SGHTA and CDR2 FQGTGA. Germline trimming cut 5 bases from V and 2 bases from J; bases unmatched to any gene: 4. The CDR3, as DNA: TGTGCCAGCAGCGCTAGCGGGGGGCCTCAAGAGACCCAGTACTTC. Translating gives CASSASGGPQETQYF.

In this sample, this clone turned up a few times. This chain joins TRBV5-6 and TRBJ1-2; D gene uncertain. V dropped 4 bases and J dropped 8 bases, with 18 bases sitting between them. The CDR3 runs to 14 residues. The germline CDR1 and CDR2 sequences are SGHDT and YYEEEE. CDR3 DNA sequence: TGTGCCAGCAGCCTGGAGTGGGGTCTAAAGGGCTACACCTTC. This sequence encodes CASSLEWGLKGYTF.

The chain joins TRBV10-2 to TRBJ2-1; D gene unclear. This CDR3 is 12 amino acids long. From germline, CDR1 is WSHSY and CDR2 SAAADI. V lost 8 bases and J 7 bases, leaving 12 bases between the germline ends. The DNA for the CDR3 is TGCGCCAGCCTATCTAGGCGGAATGAGCAGTTCTTC. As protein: CASLSRRNEQFF.

This CDR3 is CASSNSLVGGSRETQYF. CDR3 bases: TGTGCCAGCAGCAACTCTTTAGTCGGGGGGTCCCGAGAGACCCAGTACTTC. The rearrangement links TRBV7-2 to TRBJ2-5; 7 bases align to TRBD2. CDR1 is SGHTA and CDR2 is FQGNSA in the germline V gene. J was trimmed by 4 bases and V by 5 bases; bases with no gene match: 16. This CDR3 has 17 residues.

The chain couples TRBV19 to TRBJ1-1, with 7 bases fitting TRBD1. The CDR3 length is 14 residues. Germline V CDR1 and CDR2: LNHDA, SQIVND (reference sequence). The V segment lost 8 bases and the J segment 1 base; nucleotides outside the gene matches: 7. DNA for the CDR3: TGTGCCAGTCTCACCGGGACAGAGAACACTGAAGCTTTCTTT. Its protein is CASLTGTENTEAFF. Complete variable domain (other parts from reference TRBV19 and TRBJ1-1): DGGITQSPKYLFRKEGQNVTLSCEQNLNHDAMYWYRQDPGQGLRLIYYSQIVNDFQKGDIAEGYSVSREKKESFPLTVTSAQKNPTAFYLCASLTGTENTEAFFGQGTRLTVV.

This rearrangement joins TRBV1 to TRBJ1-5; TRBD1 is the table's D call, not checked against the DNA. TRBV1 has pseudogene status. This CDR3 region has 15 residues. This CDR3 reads CTTEPGAGGNQPQHF. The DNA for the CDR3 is TGCACCACGGAACCAGGGGCCGGGGGCAATCAGCCCCAGCATTTT.